The following is a T cell receptor (beta chain) sequence with its context. Its antigen remains unknown. This specimen belongs to a study of T-cell memory formation after mild COVID-19. MiXCR, run by TCRdb on the 5' RACE reads, gives a single entry per CDR3 protein. The sample has about 190,000 distinct CDR3 sequences, roughly a tenth seen once. The study's findings and limits: The SARS-CoV-2 specificity of second-wave clones reaching peak at day 37 remained unverified.

V dropped 0 bases and J dropped 4 bases, with 4 bases sitting between them. Germline CDR1 LGHDT, CDR2 YNNKEL (reference sequence). There are 14 residues in the CDR3. The chain has TRBV3-1 and TRBJ1-6; D remains unclear. This TCR was sampled from a young man who had mild COVID-19 (a few samples of this study predate the infection). Cell type and time point are not known. The sample comprised PBMCs or a T cell subset sorted from them (not recorded which). The CDR3 reads CASSQDRYNSPLHF. CDR3 coding DNA: TGTGCCAGCAGCCAAGACAGATATAATTCACCCCTCCACTTT.